The 26 T cell receptor beta chains listed next were all sequenced from one sample in a study of metastatic and nonmetastatic thyroid tumors. TCRdb re-processed the PCR reads through MiXCR. The sample carries about 9,900 clones, roughly 11% recorded once. Each patient came to thyroid surgery without any prior treatment (of any kind). The sequenced sample consisted of tumor tissue. Source of these receptors: a female donor with papillary thyroid cancer or a benign thyroid nodule (not recorded which). Some clones in this sample may be carry-over from other donors' samples.

This clone was found many times. This chain uses TRBV2 with TRBJ1-5; no firm D call. CDR1 and CDR2 from the germline V gene are SNHLY and FYNNEI. Between the trimmed V and J ends, which lost 7 bases and 2 bases, there was a span of 21 bases. CDR3 length equals 17 residues. Here the CDR3 DNA reads TGTGCCAGCACGGGCACAGCGCGATATGGTGGCAATCAGCCCCAGCATTTT. This gives the protein CASTGTARYGGNQPQHF.

This clone was observed at least ten times. V is TRBV29-1 and J is TRBJ1-5, with no clear D. The length of the CDR3 is 14 residues. Trimming took off 4 bases at V and 5 bases at J, with 15 bases between the two ends. Germline assignment: CDR1 SQVTM and CDR2 ANQGSEA. In nucleotides, the CDR3 is TGCAGCGTTGTAGTGGGCGCGCGAGATCAGCCCCAGCATTTT. Translating gives CSVVVGARDQPQHF.

This clone was counted between two and nine times. V is TRBV2 and J is TRBJ1-2; D perhaps matches TRBD1 (6 bases). The CDR3 runs 14 residues. V was shortened by 8 bases and J by 0 bases, with 13 bases between the two germline ends. Germline V CDR1 and CDR2: SNHLY, FYNNEI. The DNA for the CDR3 is TGTGCCAGCTCTCGAAGGGACACTAACTATGGCTACACCTTC. Translating gives CASSRRDTNYGYTF.

This clone was counted many times. The genes are TRBV7-9 and TRBJ2-7; TRBD1 matches 10 bases. Per the germline V gene, CDR1 is SEHNR and CDR2 is FQNEAQ (reference sequence). The length of the CDR3 is 15 residues. V shed 5 bases and J 6 bases; nucleotides not matched to a gene: 10. Here the CDR3 reads CASSRVGTGASEQYV. The CDR3 nucleotides read TGTGCCAGCAGCCGAGTGGGGACAGGGGCTTCCGAGCAGTACGTC.

This clone has at least ten counts. A much larger clone sits a single nucleotide away, making a read error possible. The V and J genes are TRBV24-1 and TRBJ1-5, with 7 bases that match TRBD1. CDR3 length: 15 residues. The V gene's germline CDR1 is KGHDR and CDR2 SFDVKD. V dropped 9 bases and J dropped 5; count of bases not matched to a gene: 12. CDR3 sequence: CATGARQGGDQPQHF. The DNA for the CDR3 is TGTGCCACCGGTGCTCGTCAGGGGGGGGATCAGCCCCAGCATTTT.

This clone has ten or more counts. The chain has TRBV20-1 and TRBJ2-1, with 7 bases that match TRBD2. This CDR3 contains 15 residues. Germline V CDR1 and CDR2: DFQATT, SNEGSKA (reference sequence). V trimming: 7 bases; J trimming: 0 bases; junction bases outside the gene matches: 9. CDR3 coding DNA: TGCAGTGTGGGTGTAGGCGGGAGCTCCTACAATGAGCAGTTCTTC. Translating gives CSVGVGGSSYNEQFF.

This clone appeared a few times. The chain uses TRBV20-1 and TRBJ2-2, with 11 bases matching TRBD2. The J segment lost 5 bases and the V segment lost 0 bases, leaving 8 bases of the junction unmatched. The CDR3 is made up of 17 amino acids. Germline V lookup: CDR1 DFQATT, CDR2 SNEGSKA (reference sequence). In DNA, the CDR3 is TGCAGTGCTAGAGATCAGTACGCTAGCGGGGGGACCGGGGAGCTGTTTTTT. Translating it yields CSARDQYASGGTGELFF.

This clone was seen ten or more times. This chain links TRBV7-6 with TRBJ2-2; D is ambiguous. CDR1 SGHVS and CDR2 FNYEAQ come from the germline V gene. CDR3 length: 14 amino acids. Trimming removed 5 bases from V and 1 base from J, with 8 bases in between. Written as DNA, the CDR3 is TGTGCCAGCAGCGCCAATCAGAACACCGGGGAGCTGTTTTTT. It yields the protein CASSANQNTGELFF.

This clone was observed at least ten times. An end of the junction differs from the germline gene, which may be a read error. The sample contains more than one DNA sequence encoding this CDR3. The chain has TRBV2 and TRBJ1-2; TRBD1 matches 7 bases. This CDR3 contains 14 residues. Germline CDR1 and CDR2: SNHLY and FYNNEI. The CDR3: CASSVGDSNYGYTF. The CDR3 coding sequence is TGTGCCAGCAGTGTTGGGGACAGCAACTATGGTTACACCTTC.

The CDR3 region has the DNA TGTGCCAGCAGCGCTGACAGGGAAGCCTACAATGAGCAGTTCTTC. The encoded protein is CASSADREAYNEQFF. This chain uses TRBV9 with TRBJ2-1; 7 bases match TRBD1. V lost 3 bases and J lost 2; bases outside the gene matches: 5. Germline V gene sequence: CDR1 SGDLS, CDR2 YYNGEE. The CDR3 covers 15 residues.

Ten or more counts support this clone. The V call is TRBV9, the J call TRBJ1-5, with 12 bases matching TRBD1. The junction had 4 bases not matched to a gene; V was cut back by 3 bases and J by 6 bases. The germline gives CDR1 SGDLS, CDR2 YYNGEE. The CDR3 spans 15 residues. The CDR3 sequence: CASSAGTGGRQPQHF. In DNA form, the CDR3 reads TGTGCCAGCAGCGCCGGGACAGGGGGCCGTCAGCCCCAGCATTTT.

This clone was recorded at least ten times. The genes are TRBV4-2 and TRBJ1-2; possible D gene TRBD1, 5 bases. Germline V gene lookup returns CDR1 LGHNA and CDR2 YNFKEQ. The CDR3 has 15 residues. Deletions cut 0 bases from V and 3 bases from J, with 11 bases between. This CDR3 reads CASSQEGQPHYGYTF. For the CDR3, the DNA is TGTGCCAGCAGCCAAGAGGGGCAACCCCACTATGGCTACACCTTC.

Comment on this clone: The junction does not match germline at one end; this may be a read error. V usage is TRBV6-8 and J usage is TRBJ1-4, with TRBD1 matching 8 bases. The CDR3 contains 17 residues. The germline CDR1 and CDR2 sequences are MNHGY and SAAAGT. The CDR3 nucleotides read TGTGTCAGCAGACCCGGGAGATCGACAGGGGTTCTTGAAAAACTGTTTTTT. Translation gives CVSRPGRSTGVLEKLFF.

This clone is classed as medium-sized (0.01 to 0.1%). The V and J genes are TRBV12-3 or TRBV12-4 and TRBJ2-3, with D possibly TRBD1 on 6 matching bases. CDR3 size: 16 residues. V was clipped by 3 bases and J by 2 bases, with 15 bases between them. CDR3 protein: CASSFLQGTPTDTQYF. The CDR3 DNA reads as TGTGCCAGCAGTTTCCTACAGGGCACACCCACAGATACGCAGTATTTT.

In its sample, this clone was seen many times. This sequence joins TRBV20-1 and TRBJ2-7, with 7 positions matching TRBD1. Germline assignment: CDR1 DFQATT and CDR2 SNEGSKA (reference sequence). The CDR3 is made up of 13 amino acids. Trimming took 1 base from V and 0 from J; bases not matched to a gene: 0. CDR3 sequence (DNA): TGCAGTGCTAGAGGGGACAGCTCCTACGAGCAGTACGTC. Protein: CSARGDSSYEQYV.

Here the CDR3 reads CASSVDRGSGNTIYF. CDR3 in DNA: TGTGCCAGCAGCGTTGACAGGGGCTCTGGAAACACCATATATTTT. V usage is TRBV9 and J usage is TRBJ1-3; 8 nucleotides align to TRBD1. The length of the CDR3 is 15 residues. The germline V gene has CDR1 SGDLS and CDR2 YYNGEE. Trimming took 2 bases from V and 0 from J; bases not matched to a gene: 1.

At least ten counts were recorded for this clone. This CDR3 is CASSSTGRNTIYF. The CDR3 coding sequence is TGTGCCAGCAGCTCGACAGGAAGAAACACCATATATTTT. J is TRBJ1-3 and V is TRBV5-5, with D maybe TRBD1 (6 bases). The CDR3 runs 13 residues. Trimming took 3 bases from V and 5 from J, leaving 9 bases between them. Per germline, CDR1 SGHKS and CDR2 YYEKEE (reference sequence).

There are many counts of this clone. The chain is built from TRBV7-9 and TRBJ2-7, with D possibly TRBD1 on 5 matching bases. V lost 2 bases and J lost 6, with 14 bases in between. The CDR3 is 14 residues long. The V gene's germline CDR1 is SEHNR and CDR2 FQNEAQ (reference sequence). The CDR3 here is CASSLNRPLGEQYF. The CDR3 DNA is TGTGCCAGCAGCTTAAACAGGCCTCTAGGCGAGCAGTACTTC.

This clone counts as medium-sized. The chain recombines TRBV12-3 or TRBV12-4 with TRBJ1-1, with a tentative D call TRBD1 (5 bases). Trimming removed 10 bases from V and 5 bases from J, with 14 bases in between. The length of the CDR3 is 12 residues. For the CDR3, the DNA is TGTGCCACCAAGATGGGGGTTACTGAAGCTTTCTTT. Protein product: CATKMGVTEAFF.

In its sample, this clone is medium-sized. The chain combines TRBV6-1 with TRBJ1-6, with a possible D match to TRBD1 (5 bases). The CDR3 sequence is 15 residues long. Germline values: CDR1 MNHNS, CDR2 SASEGT. Trimming took off 6 bases at V and 9 bases at J, with 18 bases between the two ends. The CDR3 DNA follows: TGTGCCAGCAGCCCCTCGATCAGAAGGGGTTCACCCCTCCACTTT. Protein sequence: CASSPSIRRGSPLHF.

This clone is medium-sized by share. This chain links TRBV6-1 with TRBJ1-5; D may be TRBD1 (6 bases). Germline CDR1 MNHNS, CDR2 SASEGT. V was clipped by 7 bases and J by 6 bases, with 10 bases between them. The CDR3 loop spans 12 amino acids. In DNA form, the CDR3 reads TGTGCCAGCATCGGGGGGCTTCAGCCCCAGCATTTT. As protein: CASIGGLQPQHF.

At least ten counts were recorded for this clone. This chain joins TRBV20-1 and TRBJ2-3, with D tentatively TRBD2 (6 bases). CDR3 length equals 17 residues. The V end was cut by 0 bases, the J end by 0 bases, with 16 bases between. Per germline, CDR1 DFQATT and CDR2 SNEGSKA (reference sequence). This CDR3 is CSARDQGSGGSTDTQYF. CDR3 nucleotides: TGCAGTGCTAGAGATCAGGGTAGCGGAGGAAGCACAGATACGCAGTATTTT.

This clone is judged medium-sized. The chain couples TRBV12-3 or TRBV12-4 to TRBJ1-2, with D maybe TRBD1 (5 bases). V was clipped by 5 bases and J by 7 bases, with 17 bases between them. This CDR3 is 14 amino acids long. CDR3 DNA: TGTGCCAGCAGTACGGGGCAGGGAACGGCTGGCTACACCTTC. Its translation is CASSTGQGTAGYTF.

This clone is judged medium-sized. This chain uses TRBV12-3 or TRBV12-4 with TRBJ2-2; no reliable D call. This CDR3 is 15 amino acids long. V was pared by 1 base and J by 5 bases, with 11 bases between. CDR3 residues: CASSLGLVWTGELFF. CDR3 coding DNA: TGTGCCAGCAGTTTAGGGCTAGTCTGGACCGGGGAGCTGTTTTTT.

This clone was counted at least ten times. The V gene is TRBV20-1, the J gene TRBJ2-7; D may be TRBD1 (8 bases). CDR3 length: 13 residues. V was cut by 6 bases and J by 3 bases, with 15 bases left in between. Per the germline V gene, CDR1 is DFQATT and CDR2 is SNEGSKA (reference sequence). The CDR3 loop reads CSAGGGQVYEQYV. Written as DNA, the CDR3 is TGCAGTGCGGGGGGGGGACAGGTCTACGAGCAGTACGTC.

This chain joins TRBV6-2 or TRBV6-3 and TRBJ2-7, with D possibly TRBD1 on 6 matching bases. Trimming cost V 5 bases and J 3 bases, with 14 bases left between them. Germline lookup yields CDR1 MNHEY and CDR2 SVGEGT. This CDR3 is built from 14 residues. Written as DNA, the CDR3 is TGTGCCAGCAGTCCATCAGGACAGATCTACGAGCAGTACTTC. Its protein product is CASSPSGQIYEQYF.